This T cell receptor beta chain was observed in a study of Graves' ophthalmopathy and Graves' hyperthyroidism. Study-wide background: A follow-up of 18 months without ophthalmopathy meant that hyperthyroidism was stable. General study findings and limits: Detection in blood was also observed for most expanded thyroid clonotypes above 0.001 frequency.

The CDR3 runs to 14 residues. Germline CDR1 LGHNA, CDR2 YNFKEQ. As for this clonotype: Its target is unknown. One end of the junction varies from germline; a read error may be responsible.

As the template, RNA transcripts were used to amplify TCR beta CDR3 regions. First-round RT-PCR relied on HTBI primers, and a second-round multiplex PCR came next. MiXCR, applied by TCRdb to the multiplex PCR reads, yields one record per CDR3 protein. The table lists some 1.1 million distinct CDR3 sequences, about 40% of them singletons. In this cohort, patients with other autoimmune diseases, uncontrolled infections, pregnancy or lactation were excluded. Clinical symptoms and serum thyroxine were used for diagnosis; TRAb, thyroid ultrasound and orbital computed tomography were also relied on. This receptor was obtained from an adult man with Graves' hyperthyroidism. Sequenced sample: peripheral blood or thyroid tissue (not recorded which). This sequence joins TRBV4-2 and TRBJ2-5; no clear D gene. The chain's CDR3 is CVSSYGLYQETQYF. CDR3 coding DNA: TGTGTCAGCAGCTATGGGTTGTACCAAGAGACCCAGTACTTC.